This record concerns one T cell receptor (beta chain) sequence. Its specificity is not known. The length of the CDR3 is 13 residues. Germline values: CDR1 SGHVS, CDR2 FNYEAQ. V lost 5 bases and J lost 8, with 13 bases in between. This record comes from a study of T cells in Graves' hyperthyroidism and ophthalmopathy. Points from the study as a whole: Most thyroid clonotypes that were expanded above 0.001 also turned up in blood.

Researchers amplified the TCR beta CDR3 regions from RNA transcripts. The study used the HTBI primer set for a first-round RT-PCR of the TCR CDR3. TCRdb called the multiplex PCR reads again in MiXCR, with one record for every CDR3 protein. The repertoire holds a few hundred thousand distinct CDR3 sequences, with more than 45% as singletons. The study based diagnoses on clinical symptoms, serum thyroxine and TRAb, thyroid ultrasound and orbital computed tomography. The source is an adult woman with Graves' disease, either hyperthyroidism or ophthalmopathy (not recorded which). Input material: peripheral blood or thyroid tissue (not recorded which). The chain uses TRBV7-6 and TRBJ1-3; maybe TRBD1 (5 bases). The CDR3 protein is CASSRNGGHTIYF. As DNA, the CDR3 is TGTGCCAGCAGCCGAAATGGGGGACACACCATATATTTT.